This TCR beta chain was sequenced for a study of blood T cell repertoires in COVID-19. On the study more broadly: Specimens from acute and convalescent COVID-19 originated in the United States, Italy and Spain. Nucleic acid was either cDNA or gDNA, and it came from T cells, B-cell-depleted T cells, or PBMCs.

Per the original methods: Amplification of reference gene primers provided the estimated nucleated cell counts. Profiled with immunoSEQ multiplex PCR; TCRdb holds only in-frame clones, not every one. From that table come the V and J calls and clone size; the DNA was used to work out D and trimming. This table holds tens of thousands of clones, 65% to 80% found once. The TCR originated in a man between 60 and 75 years old with acute or convalescent COVID-19. The sequenced material came from peripheral blood.

CDR3 residues: CASSQKPWKAGAYEQYF. The DNA of the CDR3 is TGTGCCAGCAGCCAAAAACCTTGGAAGGCAGGGGCCTACGAGCAGTACTTC. This chain uses TRBV3-1 (or the pseudogene TRBV3-2) with TRBJ2-7; D is possibly TRBD1 (6 bases). V shed 2 bases and J shed 2 bases, with 19 bases lying between them. The CDR3 is 17 amino acids. Germline CDR1 reads LGHDT; CDR2 reads YNNKEL (reference sequence).